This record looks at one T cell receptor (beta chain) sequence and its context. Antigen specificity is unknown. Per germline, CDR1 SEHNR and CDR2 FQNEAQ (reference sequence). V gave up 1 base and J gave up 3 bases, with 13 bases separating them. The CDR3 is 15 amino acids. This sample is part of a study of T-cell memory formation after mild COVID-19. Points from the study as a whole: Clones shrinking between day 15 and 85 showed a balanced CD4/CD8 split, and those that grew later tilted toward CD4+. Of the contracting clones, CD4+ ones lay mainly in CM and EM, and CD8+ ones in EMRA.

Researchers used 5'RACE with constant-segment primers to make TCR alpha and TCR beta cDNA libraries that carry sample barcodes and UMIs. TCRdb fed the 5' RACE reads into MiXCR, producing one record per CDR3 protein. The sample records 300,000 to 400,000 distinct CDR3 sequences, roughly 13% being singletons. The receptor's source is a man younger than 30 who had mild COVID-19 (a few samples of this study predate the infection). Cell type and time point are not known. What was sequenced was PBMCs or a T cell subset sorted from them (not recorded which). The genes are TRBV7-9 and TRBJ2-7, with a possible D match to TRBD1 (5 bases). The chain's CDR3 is CASSLEAGRRYEQYF. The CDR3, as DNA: TGTGCCAGCAGCTTAGAGGCAGGGCGACGCTACGAGCAGTACTTC.